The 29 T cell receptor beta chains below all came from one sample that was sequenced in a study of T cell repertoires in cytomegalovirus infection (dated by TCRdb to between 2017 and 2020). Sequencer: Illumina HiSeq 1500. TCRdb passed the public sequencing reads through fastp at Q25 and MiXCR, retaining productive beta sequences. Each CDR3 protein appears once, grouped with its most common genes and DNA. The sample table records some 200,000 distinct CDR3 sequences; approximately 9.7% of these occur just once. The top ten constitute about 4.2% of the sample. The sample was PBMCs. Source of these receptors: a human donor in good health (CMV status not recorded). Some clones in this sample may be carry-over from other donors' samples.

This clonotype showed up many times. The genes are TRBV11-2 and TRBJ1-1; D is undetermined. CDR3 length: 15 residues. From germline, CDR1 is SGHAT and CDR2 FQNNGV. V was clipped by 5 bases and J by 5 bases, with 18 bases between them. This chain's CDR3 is CASSPEGGAGTEAFF. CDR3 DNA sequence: TGTGCCAGCAGCCCAGAGGGCGGCGCGGGGACTGAAGCTTTCTTT.

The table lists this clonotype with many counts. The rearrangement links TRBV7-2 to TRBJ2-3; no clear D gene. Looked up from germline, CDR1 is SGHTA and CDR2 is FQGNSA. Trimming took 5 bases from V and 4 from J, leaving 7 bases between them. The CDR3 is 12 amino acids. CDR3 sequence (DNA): TGTGCCAGCAGCAAGTTTTCAGATACGCAGTATTTT. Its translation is CASSKFSDTQYF.

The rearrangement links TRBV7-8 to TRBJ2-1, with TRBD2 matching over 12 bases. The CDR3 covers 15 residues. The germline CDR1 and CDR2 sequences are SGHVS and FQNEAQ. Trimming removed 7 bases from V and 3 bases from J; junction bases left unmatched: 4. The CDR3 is CASTRTSGVYNEQFF. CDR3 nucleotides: TGTGCCAGCACGAGGACTAGCGGGGTCTACAATGAGCAGTTCTTC.

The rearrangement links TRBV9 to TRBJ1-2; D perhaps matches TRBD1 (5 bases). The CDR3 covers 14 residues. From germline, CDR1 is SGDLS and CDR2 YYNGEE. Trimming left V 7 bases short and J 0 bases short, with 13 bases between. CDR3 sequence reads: CASSGQGANYGYTF. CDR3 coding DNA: TGTGCCAGCTCTGGGCAGGGAGCTAACTATGGCTACACCTTC.

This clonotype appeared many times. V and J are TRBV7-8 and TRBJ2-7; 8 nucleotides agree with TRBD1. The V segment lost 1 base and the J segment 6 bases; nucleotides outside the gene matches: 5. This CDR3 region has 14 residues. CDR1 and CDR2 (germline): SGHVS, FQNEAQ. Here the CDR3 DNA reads TGTGCCAGCAGCTTAGGGCAGGGGGCGGCCGAGCAGTACTTC. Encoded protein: CASSLGQGAAEQYF.

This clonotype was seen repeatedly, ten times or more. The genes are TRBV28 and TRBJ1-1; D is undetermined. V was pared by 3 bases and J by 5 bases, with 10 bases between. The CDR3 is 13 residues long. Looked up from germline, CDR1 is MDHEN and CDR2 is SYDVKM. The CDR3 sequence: CASSFRRGTEAFF. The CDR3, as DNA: TGTGCCAGCAGTTTTCGGCGAGGGACTGAAGCTTTCTTT.

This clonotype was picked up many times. The CDR3 DNA sequence: TGTGCCAGCAGCACTCGGACGTTTGCGACGGGCTTCGCCTACAATGAGCAGTTCTTC. Amino acid sequence: CASSTRTFATGFAYNEQFF. The chain employs TRBV7-2 and TRBJ2-1; D is unresolved. Germline loops: CDR1 SGHTA, CDR2 FQGNSA. The ends were cut back, 5 bases at V and 2 bases at J, with 25 bases in the middle. This CDR3 comprises 19 residues.

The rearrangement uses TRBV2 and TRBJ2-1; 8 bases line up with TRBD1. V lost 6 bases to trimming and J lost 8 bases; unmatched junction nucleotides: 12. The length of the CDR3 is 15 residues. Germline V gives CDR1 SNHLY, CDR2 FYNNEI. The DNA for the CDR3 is TGTGCCAGCAGGTCGAGTACAGGGGGTCTCGATGAGCAGTTCTTC. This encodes CASRSSTGGLDEQFF.

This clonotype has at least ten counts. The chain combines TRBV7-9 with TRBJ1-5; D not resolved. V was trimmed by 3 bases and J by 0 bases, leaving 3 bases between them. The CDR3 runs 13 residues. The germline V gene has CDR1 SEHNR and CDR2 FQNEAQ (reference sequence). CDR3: CASSFNSNQPQHF. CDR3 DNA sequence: TGTGCCAGCAGCTTTAATAGCAATCAGCCCCAGCATTTT.

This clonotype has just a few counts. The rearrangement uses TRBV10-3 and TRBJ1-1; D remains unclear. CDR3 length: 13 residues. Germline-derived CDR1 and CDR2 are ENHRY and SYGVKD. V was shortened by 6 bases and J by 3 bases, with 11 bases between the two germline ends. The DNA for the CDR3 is TGTGCCATCAGGGGAGCGAGGGACACTGAAGCTTTCTTT. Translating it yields CAIRGARDTEAFF.

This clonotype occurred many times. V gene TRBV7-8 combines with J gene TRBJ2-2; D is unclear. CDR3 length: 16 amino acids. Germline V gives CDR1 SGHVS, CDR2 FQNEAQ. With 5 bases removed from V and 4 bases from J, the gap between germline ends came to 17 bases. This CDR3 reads CASSGLRKMGTGELFF. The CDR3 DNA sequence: TGTGCCAGCAGCGGCTTAAGAAAGATGGGCACCGGGGAGCTGTTTTTT. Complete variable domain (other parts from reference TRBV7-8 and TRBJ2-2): GAGVSQSPRYKVAKRGQDVALRCDPISGHVSLFWYQQALGQGPEFLTYFQNEAQLDKSGLPSDRFFAERPEGSVSTLKIQRTQQEDSAVYLCASSGLRKMGTGELFFGEGSRLTVL.

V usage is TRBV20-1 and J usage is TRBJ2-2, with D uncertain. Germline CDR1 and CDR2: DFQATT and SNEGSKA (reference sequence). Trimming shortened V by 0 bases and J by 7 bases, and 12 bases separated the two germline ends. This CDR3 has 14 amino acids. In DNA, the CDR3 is TGCAGTGCTAGAGATCCTCTAGGTGGCGGGGAGCTGTTTTTT. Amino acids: CSARDPLGGGELFF.

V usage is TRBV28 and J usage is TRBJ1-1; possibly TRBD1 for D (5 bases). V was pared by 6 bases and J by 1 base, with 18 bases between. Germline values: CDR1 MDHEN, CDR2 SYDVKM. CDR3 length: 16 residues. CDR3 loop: CASRQSQGTANTEAFF. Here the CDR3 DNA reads TGTGCCAGCAGGCAATCCCAGGGCACGGCGAACACTGAAGCTTTCTTT.

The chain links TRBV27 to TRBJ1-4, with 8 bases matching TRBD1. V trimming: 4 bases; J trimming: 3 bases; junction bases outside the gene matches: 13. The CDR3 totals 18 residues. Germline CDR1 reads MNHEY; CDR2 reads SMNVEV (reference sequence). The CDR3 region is CASSSNPGTGGSNEKLFF. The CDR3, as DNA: TGTGCCAGCAGTTCCAACCCCGGGACAGGAGGTTCTAATGAAAAACTGTTTTTT.

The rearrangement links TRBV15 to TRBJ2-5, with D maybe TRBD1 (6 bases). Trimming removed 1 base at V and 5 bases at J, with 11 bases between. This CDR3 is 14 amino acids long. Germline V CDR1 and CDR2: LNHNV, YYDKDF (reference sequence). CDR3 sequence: CATSRAGARETQYF. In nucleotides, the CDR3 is TGTGCCACCAGCAGAGCAGGGGCCCGGGAGACCCAGTACTTC.

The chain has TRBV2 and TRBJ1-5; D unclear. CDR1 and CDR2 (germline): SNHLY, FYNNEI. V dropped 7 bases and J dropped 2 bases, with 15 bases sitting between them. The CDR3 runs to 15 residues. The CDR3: CASITGRGGNQPQHF. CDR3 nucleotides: TGTGCCAGCATAACCGGACGAGGAGGCAATCAGCCCCAGCATTTT.

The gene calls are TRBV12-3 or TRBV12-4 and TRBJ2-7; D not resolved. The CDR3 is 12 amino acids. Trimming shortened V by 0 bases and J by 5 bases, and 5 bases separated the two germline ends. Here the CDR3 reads CASSLALNEQYF. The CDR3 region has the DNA TGTGCCAGCAGTTTAGCGCTGAACGAGCAGTACTTC.

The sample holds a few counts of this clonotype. The DNA of the CDR3 is TGTGCCAGCAGCCGGACTAGCGGGGGGTCCGGGGAGCTGTTTTTT. It specifies CASSRTSGGSGELFF. The chain couples TRBV6-2 or TRBV6-3 to TRBJ2-2; 14 bases agree with TRBD2. This CDR3 has 15 amino acids. CDR1 is MNHEY and CDR2 is SVGEGT in the germline V gene. V dropped 6 bases and J dropped 6; count of bases not matched to a gene: 3.

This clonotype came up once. In DNA, the CDR3 is TGTGCCAGCAGCAAGTTCCCGGCAGGATCTGGATACGAGCAGTACTTC. It yields the protein CASSKFPAGSGYEQYF. The rearrangement links TRBV11-2 to TRBJ2-7; D is ambiguous. CDR3 length: 16 amino acids. Trimming cost V 5 bases and J 4 bases, with 21 bases left between them. Germline CDR1 SGHAT, CDR2 FQNNGV.

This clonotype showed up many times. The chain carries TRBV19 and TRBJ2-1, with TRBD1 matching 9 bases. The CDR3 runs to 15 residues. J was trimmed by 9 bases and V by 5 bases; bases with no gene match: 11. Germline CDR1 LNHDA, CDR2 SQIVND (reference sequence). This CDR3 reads CASSLPGTGSGEQFF. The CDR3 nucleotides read TGTGCCAGTAGTTTACCCGGGACAGGGTCGGGTGAGCAGTTCTTC. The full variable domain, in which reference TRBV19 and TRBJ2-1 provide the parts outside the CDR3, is DGGITQSPKYLFRKEGQNVTLSCEQNLNHDAMYWYRQDPGQGLRLIYYSQIVNDFQKGDIAEGYSVSREKKESFPLTVTSAQKNPTAFYLCASSLPGTGSGEQFFGPGTRLTVL.

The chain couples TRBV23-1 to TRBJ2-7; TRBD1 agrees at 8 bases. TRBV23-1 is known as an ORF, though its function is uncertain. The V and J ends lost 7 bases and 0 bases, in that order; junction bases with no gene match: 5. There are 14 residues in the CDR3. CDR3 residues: CASKTGETSYEQYF. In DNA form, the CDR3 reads TGCGCCAGCAAGACAGGGGAAACCTCCTACGAGCAGTACTTC.

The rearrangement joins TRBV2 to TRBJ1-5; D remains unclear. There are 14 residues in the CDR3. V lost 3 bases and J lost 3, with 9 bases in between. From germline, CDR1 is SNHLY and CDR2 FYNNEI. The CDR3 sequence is CASSDWTDNQPQHF. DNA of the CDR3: TGTGCCAGCAGTGATTGGACGGACAATCAGCCCCAGCATTTT.

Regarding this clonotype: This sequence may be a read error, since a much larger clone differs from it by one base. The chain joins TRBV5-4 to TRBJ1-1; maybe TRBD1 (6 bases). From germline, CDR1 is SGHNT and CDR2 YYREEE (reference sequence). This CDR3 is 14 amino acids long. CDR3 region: CASSLEQGYTKAFF. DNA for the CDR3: TGTGCCAGCAGCTTGGAACAGGGATACACTAAAGCTTTCTTT.

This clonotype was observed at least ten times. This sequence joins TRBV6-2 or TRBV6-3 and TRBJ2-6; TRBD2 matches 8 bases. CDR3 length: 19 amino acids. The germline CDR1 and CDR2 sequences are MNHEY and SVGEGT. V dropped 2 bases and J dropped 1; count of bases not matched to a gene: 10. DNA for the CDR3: TGTGCCAGCAGTTACCGGGGGGGGGCCCTCGGTTCTGGGGCCAACGTCCTGACTTTC. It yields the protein CASSYRGGALGSGANVLTF.

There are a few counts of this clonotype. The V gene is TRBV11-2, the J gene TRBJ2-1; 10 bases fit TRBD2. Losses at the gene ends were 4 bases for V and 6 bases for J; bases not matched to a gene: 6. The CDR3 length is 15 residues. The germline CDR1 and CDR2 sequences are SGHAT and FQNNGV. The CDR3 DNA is TGTGCCAGCAGCTCTTCTAGCGGGGGATTCAATGAGCAGTTCTTC. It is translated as CASSSSSGGFNEQFF.

The CDR3: CASSFGPGNEKLFF. The CDR3 DNA is TGTGCCAGCAGCTTTGGGCCCGGTAATGAAAAACTGTTTTTT. The rearrangement links TRBV7-2 to TRBJ1-4; D not resolved. With 3 bases removed from V and 4 bases from J, the gap between germline ends came to 9 bases. The CDR3 runs 14 residues. Germline CDR1 and CDR2: SGHTA and FQGNSA.

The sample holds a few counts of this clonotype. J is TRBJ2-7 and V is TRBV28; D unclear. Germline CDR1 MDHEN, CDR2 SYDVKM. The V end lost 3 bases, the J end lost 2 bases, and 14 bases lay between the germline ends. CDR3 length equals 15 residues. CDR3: CASSFRGQRAYEQYF. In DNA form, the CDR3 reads TGTGCCAGCAGTTTTCGTGGGCAGAGAGCCTACGAGCAGTACTTC.

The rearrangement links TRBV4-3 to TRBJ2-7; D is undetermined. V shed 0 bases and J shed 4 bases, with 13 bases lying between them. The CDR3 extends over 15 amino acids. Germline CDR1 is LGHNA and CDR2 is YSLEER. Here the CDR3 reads CASSQDRPIKYEQYF. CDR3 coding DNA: TGCGCCAGCAGCCAAGATCGTCCTATTAAATACGAGCAGTACTTC.

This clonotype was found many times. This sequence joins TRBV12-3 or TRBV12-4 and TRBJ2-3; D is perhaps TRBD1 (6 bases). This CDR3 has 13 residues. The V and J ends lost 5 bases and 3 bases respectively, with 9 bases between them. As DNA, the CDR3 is TGTGCCAGCAGTCCGCAGGGGACAGATACGCAGTATTTT. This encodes CASSPQGTDTQYF.